A single sample gave rise to the 17 T cell receptor beta chains below, sequenced in a study of T cell repertoires in ileal Crohn's disease. Clones were read by immunoSEQ multiplex PCR, and TCRdb kept only the in-frame ones, dropping some. This sample has 9,600 or so clones; more than 65% occur once, and the top ten carry over 25%. Sequenced material: ileal tissue. The source of these receptors is an adult with Crohn's disease.

The CDR3 is CASSITDTQYF. The DNA of the CDR3 is TGTGCCAGCAGTATAACAGATACGCAGTATTTT. This chain links TRBV2 with TRBJ2-3; the D is unclear. Germline V gene lookup returns CDR1 SNHLY and CDR2 FYNNEI. V shed 5 bases and J shed 3 bases, with 3 bases lying between them. CDR3 size: 11 residues.

CDR3 sequence: CASSRSGYNEQFF. DNA of the CDR3: TGCGCCAGCAGCCGGAGCGGTTACAATGAGCAGTTCTTC. The chain uses TRBV4-1 and TRBJ2-1, with D possibly matching TRBD2 (5 bases). CDR3 size: 13 residues. Trimming left V 4 bases short and J 4 bases short, with 8 bases between. The V gene's germline CDR1 is MGHRA and CDR2 YSYEKL.

The rearrangement links TRBV2 to TRBJ1-1; possible D gene TRBD1, 5 bases. This CDR3 is 13 amino acids long. CDR1 and CDR2 (germline): SNHLY, FYNNEI. Between the trimmed V and J ends, which lost 6 bases and 2 bases, there was a span of 10 bases. CDR3 protein: CASSKTANTEAFF. In nucleotides, the CDR3 is TGTGCCAGCAGCAAGACAGCCAACACTGAAGCTTTCTTT.

A few counts support this clone. Other nucleotide sequences in the sample specify the same CDR3. The V and J genes are TRBV5-1 and TRBJ1-5, with no clear D. CDR1 and CDR2 from the germline V gene are SGHRS and YFSETQ. V lost 1 base and J lost 5, with 7 bases in between. The CDR3 has 13 amino acids. The CDR3 loop is CASSLRGDQPQHF. DNA for the CDR3: TGCGCCAGCAGCTTGCGCGGAGATCAGCCCCAGCATTTT.

The rearrangement uses TRBV30 and TRBJ2-3; 9 nucleotides line up with TRBD2. The CDR3 covers 14 residues. The junction had 6 bases not matched to a gene; V was cut back by 3 bases and J by 5 bases. Germline V gene lookup returns CDR1 GTSNPN and CDR2 SVGIG (reference sequence). For the CDR3, the DNA is TGTGCCTGGAGCCTAGCGGGGTTCAAAGATACGCAGTATTTT. It encodes CAWSLAGFKDTQYF. The variable domain in full, with the rest retrieved from reference TRBV30 and TRBJ2-3, is SQTIHQWPATLVQPVGSPLSLECTVEGTSNPNLYWYRQAAGRGLQLLFYSVGIGQISSEVPQNLSASRPQDRQFILSSKKLLLSDSGFYLCAWSLAGFKDTQYFGPGTRLTVL.

The chain has TRBV7-6 and TRBJ2-5; D is possibly TRBD2 (6 bases). CDR1 is SGHVS and CDR2 is FNYEAQ in the germline V gene. The CDR3 spans 14 residues. The ends were cut back, 1 base at V and 5 bases at J, with 11 bases in the middle. CDR3 DNA sequence: TGTGCCAGCAGCTTAGGTCGTGGGAGGGAGACCCAGTACTTC. Translating gives CASSLGRGRETQYF.

This chain joins TRBV2 and TRBJ1-1; 9 bases match TRBD1. There are 13 residues in the CDR3. The germline CDR1 and CDR2 sequences are SNHLY and FYNNEI. V trimming: 6 bases; J trimming: 5 bases; junction bases outside the gene matches: 4. The CDR3 DNA sequence: TGTGCCAGCAGACCACAGGGGGCGACTGAAGCTTTCTTT. Encoded protein: CASRPQGATEAFF.

The chain couples TRBV28 to TRBJ2-5, with TRBD1 matching over 8 bases. This CDR3 has 14 amino acids. The germline V gene encodes CDR1 MDHEN and CDR2 SYDVKM. With V trimmed by 4 bases and J by 5 bases, 6 bases remained unmatched. The CDR3 DNA is TGTGCCAGCAGTTCCCGACAGGGGATGGAGACCCAGTACTTC. It translates to CASSSRQGMETQYF.

This clone showed up just a few times. The chain employs TRBV28 and TRBJ1-2; the D is unclear. CDR3 size: 12 residues. V was pared by 2 bases and J by 8 bases, with 9 bases between. Germline CDR1 reads MDHEN; CDR2 reads SYDVKM. CDR3 sequence (DNA): TGTGCCAGCAGTTTAGAGGAACGCGGCTACACCTTC. It codes for CASSLEERGYTF.

The V call is TRBV27, the J call TRBJ2-7; weak D call: TRBD2 (6 bases). CDR3 size: 15 residues. V was shortened by 0 bases and J by 3 bases, with 12 bases between the two germline ends. Germline V CDR1 and CDR2: MNHEY, SMNVEV (reference sequence). The CDR3 bases are TGTGCCAGCAGTTTATCAGCGGGTTGGTTCTACGAGCAGTACTTC. This translates into CASSLSAGWFYEQYF.

This clone was observed a single time. The genes are TRBV28 and TRBJ2-7, with D maybe TRBD2 (7 bases). In germline, CDR1 is MDHEN, CDR2 SYDVKM. This CDR3 comprises 15 residues. Trimming stripped 2 bases from V and 1 base from J, with 12 bases between. CDR3 region: CASSLEEGGSYEQYF. CDR3 nucleotide sequence: TGTGCCAGCAGTTTAGAGGAGGGGGGGTCCTACGAGCAGTACTTC.

This sequence joins TRBV6-4 and TRBJ1-2, with D maybe TRBD1 (5 bases). V gave up 0 bases and J gave up 5 bases, with 13 bases separating them. The V gene's germline CDR1 is MRHNA and CDR2 SNTAGT. The CDR3 is 15 amino acids. CDR3 in amino acids: CASSDSAGPGYGYTF. In nucleotides, the CDR3 is TGTGCCAGCAGTGACTCGGCGGGGCCAGGATATGGCTACACCTTC.

The chain is built from TRBV7-2 and TRBJ1-3; a weak D match, TRBD1 (5 bases). The V and J ends lost 1 base and 4 bases respectively, with 20 bases between them. CDR3 size: 18 residues. Germline loops: CDR1 SGHTA, CDR2 FQGNSA. The DNA of the CDR3 is TGTGCCAGCAGCTTAGGACGTGGGGGGAATAGGCCGGGAAACACCATATATTTT. Encoded protein: CASSLGRGGNRPGNTIYF.

The chain joins TRBV6-5 to TRBJ1-5, with D tentatively TRBD1 (5 bases). V was trimmed by 5 bases and J by 6 bases, leaving 14 bases between them. There are 14 residues in the CDR3. Germline CDR1 is MNHEY and CDR2 is SVGAGI. The CDR3 nucleotides read TGTGCCAGCAGTACCGATCTAAGGGGTCAGCCCCAGCATTTT. Translation gives CASSTDLRGQPQHF.

The V gene is TRBV7-3, the J gene TRBJ2-7, with D perhaps matching TRBD1 (6 bases). Trimming shortened V by 5 bases and J by 2 bases, and 7 bases separated the two germline ends. CDR1 is SGHTA and CDR2 is FQGTGA in the germline V gene. The CDR3 covers 12 residues. The CDR3, as DNA: TGTGCCAGCAGCCGACAGGCCTACGAGCAGTACTTC. It codes for CASSRQAYEQYF.

CDR3 in amino acids: CASSKRRDEQFF. The CDR3 DNA reads as TGTGCCAGCAGCAAAAGGAGGGATGAGCAGTTCTTC. The chain couples TRBV27 to TRBJ2-1, with a tentative D call TRBD2 (6 bases). CDR3 length: 12 residues. Deletions cut 6 bases from V and 8 bases from J, with 11 bases between. Germline assignment: CDR1 MNHEY and CDR2 SMNVEV (reference sequence).

The chain employs TRBV6-4 and TRBJ2-1; no reliable D call. V was shortened by 3 bases and J by 7 bases, with 7 bases between the two germline ends. The CDR3 contains 12 residues. The germline gives CDR1 MRHNA, CDR2 SNTAGT. CDR3 coding DNA: TGTGCCAGCAGTGATTCTGAGAATGAGCAGTTCTTC. Amino acid sequence: CASSDSENEQFF.